The clone carrying this T cell receptor beta chain was detected ten times or more. Its antigen is still unknown. With 3 bases clipped from V and 4 bases from J, the junction kept 0 bases outside the gene matches. The CDR3 totals 12 residues. In germline, CDR1 is SQVTM, CDR2 ANQGSEA. This sample is part of a study of glioma-infiltrating T cells. Study outcomes and limitations: Tissue-blood divergence was below expectation in non-neoplastic patients, above in gliomas.

Amplification of TCR alpha and beta CDR3 regions from RNA used iRepertoire nested multiplex PCR. TCRdb re-derived calls from the multiplex PCR reads in MiXCR, one entry per CDR3 protein. The data show approximately 120,000 distinct CDR3 sequences, with approximately 25% seen just once and over 12% held by the top ten. This sequence originates from a human donor with low-grade glioma or glioblastoma, undergoing nonglioma brain surgery, or in good health (not recorded which). Sequencing input: glioma tissue, nonneoplastic brain tissue, or PBMCs (not recorded which). V and J are TRBV29-1 and TRBJ2-3, with 8 bases aligning to TRBD2. The CDR3 coding sequence is TGCAGCGTTGACGGGGGGGCAGATACGCAGTATTTT. This sequence encodes CSVDGGADTQYF.